Shown below are 2 T cell receptor beta chains from a single sample sequenced in a study of T-cell reconstitution after alpha-beta-depleted transplantation in children. Preparation of the TCRbeta library involved a method that used unique molecular identifiers. TCRdb passed the PCR reads through MiXCR, listing each CDR3 protein once. The top ten hold around 2.4% of the sample, which has about 500,000 distinct CDR3 sequences, less than 35% seen once. This specimen was PBMCs from the stem cell graft donor, taken from the stem cell graft. The source is a human donor who donated a stem cell graft to a child with aplastic anemia.

The chain carries TRBV7-8 and TRBJ2-1; 7 nucleotides match TRBD2. The CDR3 extends over 15 amino acids. Germline V gene sequence: CDR1 SGHVS, CDR2 FQNEAQ. Trimming at V came to 1 base and at J to 5 bases, leaving 5 bases not matched to a gene. The CDR3 DNA sequence: TGTGCCAGCAGCTTAGTGTCTAGCGGCAACAATGAGCAGTTCTTC. Residues: CASSLVSSGNNEQFF. Full variable domain (missing parts from reference TRBV7-8 and TRBJ2-1): GAGVSQSPRYKVAKRGQDVALRCDPISGHVSLFWYQQALGQGPEFLTYFQNEAQLDKSGLPSDRFFAERPEGSVSTLKIQRTQQEDSAVYLCASSLVSSGNNEQFFGPGTRLTVL.

The rearrangement joins TRBV12-3 or TRBV12-4 to TRBJ1-1, with 12 bases aligning to TRBD1. The CDR3 length is 16 residues. V shed 5 bases and J 1 base; nucleotides not matched to a gene: 5. Here the CDR3 reads CASSPRDRGPNTEAFF. The CDR3 region has the DNA TGTGCCAGCAGTCCCCGGGACAGGGGGCCGAACACTGAAGCTTTCTTT.